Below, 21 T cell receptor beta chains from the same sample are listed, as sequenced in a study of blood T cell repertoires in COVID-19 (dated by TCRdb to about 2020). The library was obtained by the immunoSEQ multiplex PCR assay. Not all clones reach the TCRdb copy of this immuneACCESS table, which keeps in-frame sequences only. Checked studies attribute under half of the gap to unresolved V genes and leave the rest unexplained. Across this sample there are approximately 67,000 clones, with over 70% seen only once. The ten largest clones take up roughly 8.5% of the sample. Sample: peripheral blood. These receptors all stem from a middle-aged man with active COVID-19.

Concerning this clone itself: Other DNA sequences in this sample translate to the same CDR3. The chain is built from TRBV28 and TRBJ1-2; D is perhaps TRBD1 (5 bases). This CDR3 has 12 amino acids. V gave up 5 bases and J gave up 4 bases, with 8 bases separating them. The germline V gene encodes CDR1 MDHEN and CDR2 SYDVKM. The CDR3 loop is CASSPQGYGYTF. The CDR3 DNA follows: TGTGCCAGCAGTCCTCAGGGCTATGGCTACACCTTC.

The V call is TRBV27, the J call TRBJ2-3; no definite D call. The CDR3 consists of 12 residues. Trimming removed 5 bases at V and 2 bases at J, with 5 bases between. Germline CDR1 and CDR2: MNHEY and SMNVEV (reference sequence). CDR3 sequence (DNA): TGTGCCAGCAGTACTCTCACAGATACGCAGTATTTT. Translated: CASSTLTDTQYF.

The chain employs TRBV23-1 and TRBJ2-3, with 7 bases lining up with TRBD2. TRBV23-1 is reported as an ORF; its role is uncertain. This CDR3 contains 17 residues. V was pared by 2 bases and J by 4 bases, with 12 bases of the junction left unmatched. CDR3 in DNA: TGCGCCAGCAGTCAAGGGGATACCCGACTAGCCTCAGATACGCAGTATTTT. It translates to CASSQGDTRLASDTQYF.

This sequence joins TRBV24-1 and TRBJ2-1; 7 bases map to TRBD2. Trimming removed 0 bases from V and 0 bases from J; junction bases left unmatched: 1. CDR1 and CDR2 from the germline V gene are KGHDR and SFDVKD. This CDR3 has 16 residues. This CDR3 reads CATSDLSGGSYNEQFF. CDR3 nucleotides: TGTGCCACCAGTGATTTGTCGGGGGGCTCCTACAATGAGCAGTTCTTC.

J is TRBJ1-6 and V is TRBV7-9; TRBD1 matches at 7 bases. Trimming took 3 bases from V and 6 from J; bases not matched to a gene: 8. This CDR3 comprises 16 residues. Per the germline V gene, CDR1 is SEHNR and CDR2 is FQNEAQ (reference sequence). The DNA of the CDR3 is TGTGCCAGCAGCTTGGGCCGGGACAGACCTAATTCACCCCTCCACTTT. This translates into CASSLGRDRPNSPLHF.

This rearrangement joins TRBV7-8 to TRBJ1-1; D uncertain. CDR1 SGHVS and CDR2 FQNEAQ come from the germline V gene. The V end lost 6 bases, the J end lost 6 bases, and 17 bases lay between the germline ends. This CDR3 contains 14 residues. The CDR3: CASRWRETDAEAFF. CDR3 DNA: TGTGCCAGCAGATGGCGGGAGACGGACGCTGAAGCTTTCTTT.

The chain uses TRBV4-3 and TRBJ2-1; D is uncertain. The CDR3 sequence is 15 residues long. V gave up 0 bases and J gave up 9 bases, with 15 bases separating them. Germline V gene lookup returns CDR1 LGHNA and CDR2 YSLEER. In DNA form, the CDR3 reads TGCGCCAGCAGCCAAGATCTTACGCTCCGCAGTGAGCAGTTCTTC. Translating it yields CASSQDLTLRSEQFF.

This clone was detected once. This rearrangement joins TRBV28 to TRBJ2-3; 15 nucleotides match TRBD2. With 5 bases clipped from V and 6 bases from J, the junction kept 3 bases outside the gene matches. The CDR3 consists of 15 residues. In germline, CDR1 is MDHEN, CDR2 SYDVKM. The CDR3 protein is CASSTGLAGGDTQYF. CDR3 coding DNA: TGTGCCAGCAGTACGGGACTAGCGGGAGGTGATACGCAGTATTTT.

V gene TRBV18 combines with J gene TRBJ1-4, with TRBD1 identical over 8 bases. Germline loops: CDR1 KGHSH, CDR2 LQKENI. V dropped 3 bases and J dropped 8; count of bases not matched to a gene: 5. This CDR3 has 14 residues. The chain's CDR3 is CASSPTGVGEKLFF. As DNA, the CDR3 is TGTGCCAGCTCACCGACAGGGGTAGGCGAAAAACTGTTTTTT.

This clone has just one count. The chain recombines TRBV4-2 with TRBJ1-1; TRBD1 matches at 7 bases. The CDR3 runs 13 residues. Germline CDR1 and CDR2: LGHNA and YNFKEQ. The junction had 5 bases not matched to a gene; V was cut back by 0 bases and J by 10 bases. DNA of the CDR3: TGTGCCAGCAGCCAAGATCGAGGGGACAGAGCTTTCTTT. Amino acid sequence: CASSQDRGDRAFF.

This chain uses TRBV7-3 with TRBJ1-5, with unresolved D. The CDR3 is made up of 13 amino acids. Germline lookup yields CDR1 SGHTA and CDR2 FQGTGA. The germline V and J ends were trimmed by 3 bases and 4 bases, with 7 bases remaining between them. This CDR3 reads CASSFGSNQPQHF. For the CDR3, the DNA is TGTGCCAGCAGCTTCGGGTCGAATCAGCCCCAGCATTTT.

CDR3 coding DNA: TGTGCCAGCAGCCAATCGGGGGGGTCCTACAATGAGCAGTTCTTC. Translating it yields CASSQSGGSYNEQFF. The chain is built from TRBV9 and TRBJ2-1, with TRBD2 matching 8 bases. The CDR3 runs 15 residues. In germline, CDR1 is SGDLS, CDR2 YYNGEE. Trimming took 4 bases from V and 1 from J; bases not matched to a gene: 4.

Written as DNA, the CDR3 is TGTGCCAGCAGCTCCGAAGGGGCGGAGCGCTATGGCTACACCTTC. Translated: CASSSEGAERYGYTF. This chain links TRBV13 with TRBJ1-2, with D perhaps matching TRBD1 (5 bases). The germline gives CDR1 PRHDT, CDR2 FYEKMQ (reference sequence). This CDR3 region has 15 residues. The V gene lost 4 bases and the J gene lost 4 bases, with 16 bases spanning the gap.

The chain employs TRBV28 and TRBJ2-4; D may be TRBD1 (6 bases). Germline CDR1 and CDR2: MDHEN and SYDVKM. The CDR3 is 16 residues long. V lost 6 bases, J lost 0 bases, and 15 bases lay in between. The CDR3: CASRRTDSPAKNIQYF. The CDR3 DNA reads TGTGCCAGCAGGCGTACGGACAGTCCAGCCAAAAACATTCAGTACTTC.

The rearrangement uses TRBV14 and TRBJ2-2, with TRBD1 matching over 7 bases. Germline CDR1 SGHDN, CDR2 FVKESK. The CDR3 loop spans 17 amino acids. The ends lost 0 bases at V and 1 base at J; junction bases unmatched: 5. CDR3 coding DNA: TGTGCCAGCAGCCAAGATTATCGGACAGGGAACACCGGGGAGCTGTTTTTT. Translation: CASSQDYRTGNTGELFF.

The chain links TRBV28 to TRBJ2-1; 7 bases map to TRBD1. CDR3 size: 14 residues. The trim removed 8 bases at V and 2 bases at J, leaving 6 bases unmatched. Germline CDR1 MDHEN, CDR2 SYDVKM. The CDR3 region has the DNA TGTGCCAGCCTCAGACAGGGAACCTACAATGAGCAGTTCTTC. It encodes CASLRQGTYNEQFF.

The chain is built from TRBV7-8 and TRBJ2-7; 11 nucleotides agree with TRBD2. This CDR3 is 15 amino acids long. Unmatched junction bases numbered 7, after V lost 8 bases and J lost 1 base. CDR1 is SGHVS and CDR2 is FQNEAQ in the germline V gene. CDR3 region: CASCRTSGGSYEQYF. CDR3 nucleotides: TGTGCCAGCTGCAGAACTAGCGGGGGATCCTACGAGCAGTACTTC.

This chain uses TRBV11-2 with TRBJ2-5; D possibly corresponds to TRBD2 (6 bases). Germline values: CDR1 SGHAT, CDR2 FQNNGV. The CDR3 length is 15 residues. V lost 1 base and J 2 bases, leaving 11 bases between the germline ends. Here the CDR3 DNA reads TGTGCCAGCAGCTTAGTGGGTAGCGGTCAAGAGACCCAGTACTTC. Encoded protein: CASSLVGSGQETQYF. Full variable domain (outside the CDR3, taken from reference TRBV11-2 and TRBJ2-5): EAGVAQSPRYKIIEKRQSVAFWCNPISGHATLYWYQQILGQGPKLLIQFQNNGVVDDSQLPKDRFSAERLKGVDSTLKIQPAKLEDSAVYLCASSLVGSGQETQYFGPGTRLLVL.

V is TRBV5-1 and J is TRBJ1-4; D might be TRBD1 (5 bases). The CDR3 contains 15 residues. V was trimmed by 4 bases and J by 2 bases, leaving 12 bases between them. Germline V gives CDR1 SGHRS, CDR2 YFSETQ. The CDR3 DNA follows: TGCGCCAGCAGCCGAGACAGTTCCACTAATGAAAAACTGTTTTTT. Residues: CASSRDSSTNEKLFF.

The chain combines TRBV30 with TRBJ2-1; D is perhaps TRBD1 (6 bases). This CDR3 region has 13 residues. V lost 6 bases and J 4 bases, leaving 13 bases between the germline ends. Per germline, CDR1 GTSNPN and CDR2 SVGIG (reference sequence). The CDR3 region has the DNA TGTGCCTGCCGCCGGGACAAGTACAATGAGCAGTTCTTC. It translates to CACRRDKYNEQFF.

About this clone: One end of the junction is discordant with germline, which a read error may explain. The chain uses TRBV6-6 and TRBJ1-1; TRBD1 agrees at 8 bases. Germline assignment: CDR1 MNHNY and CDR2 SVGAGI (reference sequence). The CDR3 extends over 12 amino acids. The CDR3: CASSYLSGGLTF. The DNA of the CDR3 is TGTGCCAGCAGTTACTTATCAGGGGGCCTGACCTTT.